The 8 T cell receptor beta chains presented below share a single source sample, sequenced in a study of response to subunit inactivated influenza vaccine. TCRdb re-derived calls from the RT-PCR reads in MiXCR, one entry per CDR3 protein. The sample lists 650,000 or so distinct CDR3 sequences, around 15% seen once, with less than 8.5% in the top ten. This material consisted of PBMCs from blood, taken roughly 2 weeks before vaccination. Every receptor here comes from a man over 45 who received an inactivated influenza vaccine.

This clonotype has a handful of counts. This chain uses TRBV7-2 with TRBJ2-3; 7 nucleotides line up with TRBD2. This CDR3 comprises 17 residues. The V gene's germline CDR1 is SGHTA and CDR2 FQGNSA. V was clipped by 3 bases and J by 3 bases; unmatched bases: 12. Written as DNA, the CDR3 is TGTGCCAGCAGCTTTCGGACTAGTTATCGTTCGACAGATACGCAGTATTTT. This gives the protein CASSFRTSYRSTDTQYF. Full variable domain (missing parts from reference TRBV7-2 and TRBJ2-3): GAGVSQSPSNKVTEKGKDVELRCDPISGHTALYWYRQSLGQGLEFLIYFQGNSAPDKSGLPSDRFSAERTGGSVSTLTIQRTQQEDSAVYLCASSFRTSYRSTDTQYFGPGTRLTVL.

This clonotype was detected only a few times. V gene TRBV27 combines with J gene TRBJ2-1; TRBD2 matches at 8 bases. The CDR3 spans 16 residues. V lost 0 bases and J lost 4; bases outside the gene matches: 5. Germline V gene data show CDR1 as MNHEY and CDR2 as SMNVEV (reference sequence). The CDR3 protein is CASSLSRGLEYNEQFF. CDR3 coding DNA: TGTGCCAGCAGTTTATCAAGGGGACTAGAATACAATGAGCAGTTCTTC.

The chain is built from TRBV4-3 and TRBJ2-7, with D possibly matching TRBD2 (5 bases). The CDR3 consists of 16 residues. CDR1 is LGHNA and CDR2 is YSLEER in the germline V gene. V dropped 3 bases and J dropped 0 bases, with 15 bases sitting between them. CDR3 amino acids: CASSHASGTFSYEQYF. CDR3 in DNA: TGCGCCAGCAGCCATGCCTCGGGAACCTTCTCCTACGAGCAGTACTTC.

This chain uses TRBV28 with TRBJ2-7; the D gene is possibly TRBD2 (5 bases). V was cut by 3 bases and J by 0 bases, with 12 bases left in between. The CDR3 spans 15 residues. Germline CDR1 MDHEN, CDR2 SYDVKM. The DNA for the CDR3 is TGTGCCAGCAGTTTTCTGGGGAGCAGCTCCTACGAGCAGTACTTC. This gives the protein CASSFLGSSSYEQYF.

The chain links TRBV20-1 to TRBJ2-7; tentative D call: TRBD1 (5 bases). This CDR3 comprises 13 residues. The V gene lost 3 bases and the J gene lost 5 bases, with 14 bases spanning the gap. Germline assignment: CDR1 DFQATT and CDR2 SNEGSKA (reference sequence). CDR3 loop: CSARGQGWNEQYF. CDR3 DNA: TGCAGTGCTAGGGGCCAGGGTTGGAACGAGCAGTACTTC.

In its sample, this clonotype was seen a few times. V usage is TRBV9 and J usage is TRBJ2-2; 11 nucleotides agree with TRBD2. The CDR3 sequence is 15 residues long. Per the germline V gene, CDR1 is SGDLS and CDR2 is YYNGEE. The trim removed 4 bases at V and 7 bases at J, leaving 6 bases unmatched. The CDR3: CASSNSGGAFGELFF. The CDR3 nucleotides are TGTGCCAGCAGCAATAGCGGGGGGGCGTTCGGGGAGCTGTTTTTT.

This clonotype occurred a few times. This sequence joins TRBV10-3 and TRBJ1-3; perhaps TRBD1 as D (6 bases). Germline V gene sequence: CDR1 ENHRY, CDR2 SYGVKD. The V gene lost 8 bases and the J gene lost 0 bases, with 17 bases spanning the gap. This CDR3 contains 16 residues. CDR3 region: CAISLGTLNSGNTIYF. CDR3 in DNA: TGTGCCATCTCCCTGGGGACACTCAACTCTGGAAACACCATATATTTT.

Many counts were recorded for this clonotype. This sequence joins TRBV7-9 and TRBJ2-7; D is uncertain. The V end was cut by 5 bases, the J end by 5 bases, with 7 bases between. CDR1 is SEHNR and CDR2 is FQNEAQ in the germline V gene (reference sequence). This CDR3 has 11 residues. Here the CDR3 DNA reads TGTGCCAGCAGCCAAGGGCACGAGCAGTACTTC. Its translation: CASSQGHEQYF.